This entry lists 6 T cell receptor beta chains sequenced from one sample in a study of cytomegalovirus exposure and HLA in healthy donors. It was with 60 Vbeta and 13 Jbeta primers that the PCR ran. Method: immunoSEQ multiplex PCR; TCRdb's copy keeps in-frame clones and lacks some. The table has 150,000 to 200,000 clones, almost 80% seen once. Source material: PBMCs. These receptors were obtained from a male donor in good health and CMV-seronegative.

Of note for this clone: One junction end does not reproduce the germline sequence, and a read error may be involved. V gene TRBV7-9 combines with J gene TRBJ2-6, with D hard to call. This CDR3 contains 12 residues. Looked up from germline, CDR1 is SEHNR and CDR2 is FQNEAQ (reference sequence). The DNA of the CDR3 is TGTTCCAGCAGCTTGCAGGTTTACGTCCTGACTTTC. Its protein is CSSSLQVYVLTF.

The gene calls are TRBV4-2 and TRBJ2-1; possible D gene TRBD2, 6 bases. Trimming removed 0 bases from V and 4 bases from J, with 13 bases in between. The germline V gene encodes CDR1 LGHNA and CDR2 YNFKEQ. This CDR3 comprises 16 residues. The DNA for the CDR3 is TGTGCCAGCAGCCAAGATGTGGGGGGTACTTACAATGAGCAGTTCTTC. Protein: CASSQDVGGTYNEQFF.

The chain couples TRBV6-6 to TRBJ1-1; 7 bases line up with TRBD1. Germline V gene lookup returns CDR1 MNHNY and CDR2 SVGAGI (reference sequence). The ends lost 7 bases at V and 3 bases at J; junction bases unmatched: 5. The CDR3 loop spans 13 amino acids. The CDR3 sequence is CASNDRDYTEAFF. The CDR3 DNA sequence: TGTGCCAGCAACGACAGGGATTACACTGAAGCTTTCTTT.

This sequence joins TRBV5-8 and TRBJ2-5; 13 nucleotides line up with TRBD2. The V gene's germline CDR1 is SGHTS and CDR2 YDEGEE. This CDR3 has 16 residues. The trim removed 3 bases at V and 1 base at J, leaving 3 bases unmatched. CDR3 sequence reads: CASSSGTSGTQETQYF. CDR3 sequence (DNA): TGTGCCAGCAGCTCCGGGACTAGCGGGACCCAAGAGACCCAGTACTTC.

The chain has TRBV18 and TRBJ1-1, with 10 bases that match TRBD1. The V and J ends lost 6 bases and 6 bases, in that order; junction bases with no gene match: 7. Germline CDR1 and CDR2: KGHSH and LQKENI. The CDR3 is made up of 14 amino acids. In DNA form, the CDR3 reads TGTGCCAGCTCCTCTTCCGGACAGGGGGCTGAAGCTTTCTTT. Translation gives CASSSSGQGAEAFF.

The V gene is TRBV4-3, the J gene TRBJ1-4; 11 nucleotides agree with TRBD1. Germline-derived CDR1 and CDR2 are LGHNA and YSLEER. V shed 3 bases, J shed 8 bases, and the junction held 5 bases outside the gene matches. The CDR3 consists of 15 residues. In nucleotides, the CDR3 is TGCGCCAGCAGCCAGAGCGGGACAGGGGGGGAAAAACTGTTTTTT. Amino acids: CASSQSGTGGEKLFF.